This T cell receptor beta chain was sequenced during a study of T cells after posttransplantation cyclophosphamide. General study findings and limits: Donor CD8+ memory clones often dominated recipient blood repertoires at later times. TRB clonality was highly associated with recipient CMV seropositivity and reactivation.

CDR1 is LNHNV, CDR2 YYDKDF, per germline (reference sequence). V was trimmed by 0 bases and J by 11 bases, leaving 10 bases between them. The CDR3 is made up of 12 amino acids. The naive gate required viable CD3+CD4+ or CD3+CD8+ cells with CCR7+CD45RA+CD45RO-CD95-CD27+CD28+ phenotype. About this clone: Its antigen is not known.

TCRdb's copy holds only in-frame clones and misses some; the assay was immunoSEQ multiplex PCR. The sample yields some 20,000 clones, approximately 98% seen once. The TCR originated in a man in his forties in good health, CMV-negative, and a related stem cell transplant donor. The chain is built from TRBV15 and TRBJ1-1; perhaps TRBD1 as D (5 bases). The sample comprised naive CD4+ T cells sorted from PBMCs. The CDR3, as DNA: TGTGCCACCAGCAGAGACAGGGTAGGGGCTTTCTTT. Its translation: CATSRDRVGAFF. The variable domain in full, completed from reference TRBV15 and TRBJ1-1, reads DAMVIQNPRYQVTQFGKPVTLSCSQTLNHNVMYWYQQKSSQAPKLLFHYYDKDFNNEADTPDNFQSRRPNTSFCFLDIRSPGLGDTAMYLCATSRDRVGAFFGQGTRLTVV.